These 30 T cell receptor beta chains came from one sample sequenced in a study of cytomegalovirus exposure and HLA in healthy donors (dated by TCRdb to 2016 to 2017). Library construction relied on the immunoSEQ multiplex PCR assay. The multiplex PCR relied on a mix of 60 forward primers for TCR Vbeta segments and 13 reverse primers for TCR Jbeta segments. Drawn from immuneACCESS, this table holds only the in-frame rearrangements with V and J called that TCRdb kept. Clones are partly lost; checked studies trace under half to an unresolved V gene and leave the rest unexplained. The sample yields under 130,000 clones; 76% were counted once. Clones ranked in the top ten supply under 13% of the sample. Material for sequencing was PBMCs. Receptor source: a woman under 30 in good health and CMV-seropositive.

The chain uses TRBV15 and TRBJ2-7, with D possibly being TRBD1 (6 bases). The CDR3 loop spans 14 amino acids. V dropped 3 bases and J dropped 3 bases, with 12 bases sitting between them. Germline lookup yields CDR1 LNHNV and CDR2 YYDKDF (reference sequence). The CDR3 spells CATSSLPDSYEQYF. The CDR3 DNA reads as TGTGCCACCAGCAGCCTACCGGACAGCTACGAGCAGTACTTC.

V usage is TRBV7-3 and J usage is TRBJ1-1; a weak D match, TRBD1 (5 bases). The CDR3 sequence is 13 residues long. Trimming stripped 10 bases from V and 9 bases from J, with 21 bases between. Germline V gene lookup returns CDR1 SGHTA and CDR2 FQGTGA. In DNA, the CDR3 is TGTGCCACCTCTCGCCAATCGGACACCCAAGCTTTCTTT. Translated: CATSRQSDTQAFF.

V gene TRBV11-1 combines with J gene TRBJ2-7; D is ambiguous. Trimming removed 1 base at V and 3 bases at J, with 13 bases between. This CDR3 region has 15 residues. Germline V gives CDR1 SGHAT, CDR2 FQDESV (reference sequence). The CDR3 DNA reads TGTGCCAGCAGCTTAGTGGTTAGCAGTGTCTACGAGCAGTACTTC. Protein product: CASSLVVSSVYEQYF.

Here the CDR3 reads CSVDGQGGDTQYF. In DNA, the CDR3 is TGCAGCGTTGATGGGCAGGGGGGAGATACGCAGTATTTT. The chain employs TRBV29-1 and TRBJ2-3; possibly TRBD1 for D (7 bases). The CDR3 is made up of 13 amino acids. V was trimmed by 3 bases and J by 5 bases, leaving 12 bases between them. The germline V gene encodes CDR1 SQVTM and CDR2 ANQGSEA.

The V and J genes are TRBV10-1 and TRBJ2-7; weak D call: TRBD1 (7 bases). This CDR3 region has 13 residues. Trimming took off 6 bases at V and 1 base at J, with 10 bases between the two ends. Germline V lookup: CDR1 WNHNN, CDR2 SYGVQD (reference sequence). CDR3: CASSGGQSYEQYF. The CDR3 nucleotides are TGCGCCAGCAGCGGGGGACAGTCCTACGAGCAGTACTTC.

This clone came up a few times. The gene calls are TRBV23-1 and TRBJ2-7; 7 bases are a match to TRBD2. TRBV23-1 is annotated as an ORF whose role is uncertain. This CDR3 region has 15 residues. V was pared by 4 bases and J by 4 bases, with 10 bases of the junction left unmatched. This chain's CDR3 is CASSPSLRDYYEQYF. The CDR3 coding sequence is TGCGCCAGCAGTCCCTCCCTGCGGGACTATTACGAGCAGTACTTC.

This clone was detected only a few times. This sequence joins TRBV7-8 and TRBJ1-5; D is undetermined. V gave up 5 bases and J gave up 0 bases, with 14 bases separating them. Germline CDR1 SGHVS, CDR2 FQNEAQ. The CDR3 covers 16 residues. CDR3 in DNA: TGTGCCAGCAGCCAAACTCGAATATATAGCAATCAGCCCCAGCATTTT. Its protein is CASSQTRIYSNQPQHF.

This clone was observed a few times. The chain joins TRBV7-9 to TRBJ2-6; TRBD2 might be the D (6 bases). Trimming shortened V by 1 base and J by 3 bases, and 13 bases separated the two germline ends. The CDR3 length is 17 residues. The germline gives CDR1 SEHNR, CDR2 FQNEAQ (reference sequence). The CDR3 protein is CASSLGLGGVGANVLTF. Written as DNA, the CDR3 is TGTGCCAGCAGCTTAGGATTGGGCGGGGTTGGGGCCAACGTCCTGACTTTC.

The V call is TRBV28, the J call TRBJ2-5, with D possibly matching TRBD1 (5 bases). Germline-derived CDR1 and CDR2 are MDHEN and SYDVKM. The CDR3 spans 13 residues. V dropped 6 bases and J dropped 4 bases, with 12 bases sitting between them. The CDR3: CASSRRALETQYF. DNA for the CDR3: TGTGCCAGCAGCCGCAGGGCGTTAGAGACCCAGTACTTC.

The rearrangement uses TRBV19 and TRBJ2-7; D may be TRBD2 (6 bases). V lost 3 bases, J lost 2 bases, and 11 bases lay in between. The CDR3 length is 14 residues. Germline V gene data show CDR1 as LNHDA and CDR2 as SQIVND (reference sequence). The DNA for the CDR3 is TGTGCCAGTAGTATTGGTCCTAGCGCCTACGAGCAGTACTTC. Its translation: CASSIGPSAYEQYF.

The chain recombines TRBV19 with TRBJ2-1; 11 bases map to TRBD2. Germline loops: CDR1 LNHDA, CDR2 SQIVND (reference sequence). The CDR3 totals 15 residues. J gave up 6 bases and V 5 bases, and 6 bases lay outside the gene matches. CDR3 in amino acids: CASSVGLAGINEQFF. CDR3 in DNA: TGTGCCAGTAGTGTTGGACTAGCGGGCATCAATGAGCAGTTCTTC.

The chain joins TRBV18 to TRBJ2-5; 9 bases align to TRBD2. This CDR3 has 14 amino acids. J gave up 2 bases and V 3 bases, and 1 base lay outside the gene matches. Germline CDR1 is KGHSH and CDR2 is LQKENI. The CDR3 is CASSPGLAQETQYF. CDR3 coding DNA: TGTGCCAGCTCACCCGGACTAGCGCAAGAGACCCAGTACTTC.

This clone was counted a few times. The V and J genes are TRBV4-2 and TRBJ1-5; 10 positions match TRBD1. J was trimmed by 6 bases and V by 0 bases; bases with no gene match: 5. Germline-derived CDR1 and CDR2 are LGHNA and YNFKEQ. CDR3 size: 16 residues. The CDR3 reads CASSQDRGTGAQPQHF. DNA for the CDR3: TGTGCCAGCAGCCAAGATCGCGGGACAGGGGCTCAGCCCCAGCATTTT.

The genes are TRBV27 and TRBJ2-7, with 7 positions matching TRBD1. J lost 7 bases, V lost 0 bases, and 3 bases had no gene match. Germline values: CDR1 MNHEY, CDR2 SMNVEV (reference sequence). The CDR3 runs to 13 residues. The chain's CDR3 is CASSLSVTGEQYF. The CDR3 region has the DNA TGTGCCAGCAGTTTATCCGTGACAGGGGAGCAGTACTTC.

A word on this clone: At one of its ends the junction is not consistent with the germline gene, which may arise from a read error. Additional DNA sequences in this sample encode the identical CDR3. V gene TRBV5-4 combines with J gene TRBJ2-5, with D tentatively TRBD1 (5 bases). CDR3 length: 15 residues. Germline CDR1 reads SGHNT; CDR2 reads YYREEE (reference sequence). The CDR3: CASSLDDSNQETQYF. The CDR3 bases are TGTGCCAGCAGCTTGGACGACAGCAACCAAGAGACTCAGTACTTC. Complete variable domain (other parts from reference TRBV5-4 and TRBJ2-5): ETGVTQSPTHLIKTRGQQVTLRCSSQSGHNTVSWYQQALGQGPQFIFQYYREEENGRGNFPPRFSGLQFPNYSSELNVNALELDDSALYLCASSLDDSNQETQYFGPGTRLLVL.

The chain has TRBV7-9 and TRBJ2-7; possibly TRBD2 for D (5 bases). Deletions cut 5 bases from V and 5 bases from J, with 13 bases between. The length of the CDR3 is 13 residues. Germline values: CDR1 SEHNR, CDR2 FQNEAQ (reference sequence). CDR3: CASSLPGGNEQYF. CDR3 coding DNA: TGTGCCAGCAGCCTACCAGGAGGAAACGAGCAGTACTTC.

This chain uses TRBV19 with TRBJ1-5, with TRBD1 matching 7 bases. Germline CDR1 LNHDA, CDR2 SQIVND (reference sequence). The CDR3 is made up of 15 amino acids. The junction had 8 bases not matched to a gene; V was cut back by 6 bases and J by 3 bases. The CDR3 sequence: CASRINRGINQPQHF. In nucleotides, the CDR3 is TGTGCCAGTAGGATTAACAGGGGAATCAATCAGCCCCAGCATTTT.

The chain employs TRBV19 and TRBJ2-1; TRBD2 matches at 10 bases. Germline lookup yields CDR1 LNHDA and CDR2 SQIVND (reference sequence). The CDR3 is 14 residues long. Losses at the gene ends were 11 bases for V and 4 bases for J; bases not matched to a gene: 8. The CDR3 DNA sequence: TGTGCCGTGGGTCTAGCGGGGGTTTACAATGAGCAGTTCTTC. Translation gives CAVGLAGVYNEQFF.

This rearrangement joins TRBV4-1 to TRBJ2-3; the match to TRBD2 covers 8 bases. This CDR3 has 18 residues. With 2 bases clipped from V and 2 bases from J, the junction kept 12 bases outside the gene matches. Germline V gene data show CDR1 as MGHRA and CDR2 as YSYEKL. The DNA for the CDR3 is TGCGCCAGCAGCCAACCCCAGGGACGGGGGGGCAACACAGATACGCAGTATTTT. Translated, it gives CASSQPQGRGGNTDTQYF.

The V gene is TRBV6-5, the J gene TRBJ2-1; 7 nucleotides match TRBD2. This CDR3 is 16 amino acids long. With V trimmed by 4 bases and J by 2 bases, 8 bases remained unmatched. From germline, CDR1 is MNHEY and CDR2 SVGAGI. Here the CDR3 reads CASSSLRTRTYNEQFF. The CDR3 region has the DNA TGTGCCAGCAGTTCCCTCCGGACTAGGACCTACAATGAGCAGTTCTTC.

The chain recombines TRBV5-1 with TRBJ2-1; 8 positions match TRBD2. This CDR3 has 19 amino acids. The J segment lost 7 bases and the V segment lost 1 base, leaving 19 bases of the junction unmatched. From germline, CDR1 is SGHRS and CDR2 YFSETQ. The CDR3 DNA follows: TGCGCCAGCAGCTTGACGTTCAGAAGGGCGGGAGGAGGGGATAATGAGCAGTTCTTC. It specifies CASSLTFRRAGGGDNEQFF.

About this clone itself: This sample also contains other DNA sequences that code for the same CDR3. V is TRBV13 and J is TRBJ1-1; D is unresolved. Trimming took 5 bases from V and 2 from J, leaving 9 bases between them. The germline V gene has CDR1 PRHDT and CDR2 FYEKMQ (reference sequence). This CDR3 has 13 amino acids. CDR3 sequence: CASSPSVNTEAFF. In DNA form, the CDR3 reads TGTGCCAGCAGCCCCAGTGTAAACACTGAAGCTTTCTTT.

The DNA for the CDR3 is TGTGCCAGCAGTTACACCCCCCCGGGACAGGGGGTGCTGAGGGACGAGCAGTACTTC. This translates into CASSYTPPGQGVLRDEQYF. The rearrangement uses TRBV6-7 and TRBJ2-7, with TRBD1 identical over 11 bases. TRBV6-7 is an ORF, and what it does is uncertain. This CDR3 has 19 residues. V lost 2 bases to trimming and J lost 5 bases; unmatched junction nucleotides: 17.

The chain is built from TRBV29-1 and TRBJ2-5, with 10 bases aligning to TRBD2. The DNA end lines up better with TRBJ2-7; the J call may be wrong. Germline CDR1 reads SQVTM; CDR2 reads ANQGSEA. The length of the CDR3 is 16 residues. The CDR3 sequence: CSVEGLASGSPHEQYF. CDR3 DNA sequence: TGCAGCGTTGAAGGTCTGGCTAGCGGGAGCCCCCACGAGCAGTACTTC.

The gene calls are TRBV19 and TRBJ1-4; D is unclear. V lost 5 bases, J lost 5 bases, and 12 bases lay in between. The CDR3 spans 14 residues. CDR1 is LNHDA and CDR2 is SQIVND in the germline V gene (reference sequence). In nucleotides, the CDR3 is TGTGCCAGTAGTGCCGCCGGAGGGAATGAAAAACTGTTTTTT. It codes for CASSAAGGNEKLFF.

V gene TRBV19 combines with J gene TRBJ1-5; D not certain. Germline CDR1 and CDR2: LNHDA and SQIVND (reference sequence). This CDR3 is 13 amino acids long. The germline V and J ends were trimmed by 3 bases and 0 bases, with 3 bases remaining between them. This CDR3 is CASSISSNQPQHF. The CDR3 coding sequence is TGTGCCAGTAGTATTAGTAGCAATCAGCCCCAGCATTTT.

The chain combines TRBV11-1 with TRBJ1-1, with D possibly being TRBD1 (6 bases). The length of the CDR3 is 15 residues. V gave up 1 base and J gave up 3 bases, with 12 bases separating them. Germline V CDR1 and CDR2: SGHAT, FQDESV (reference sequence). The DNA of the CDR3 is TGTGCCAGCAGCTTAGGAGGGGGTTGGGACACTGAAGCTTTCTTT. As protein: CASSLGGGWDTEAFF.

The chain is built from TRBV18 and TRBJ1-2; D is perhaps TRBD1 (6 bases). The V end lost 2 bases, the J end lost 2 bases, and 6 bases lay between the germline ends. There are 13 residues in the CDR3. CDR1 is KGHSH and CDR2 is LQKENI in the germline V gene. CDR3 DNA sequence: TGTGCCAGCTCACCAGACAGGAACTATGGCTACACCTTC. Its translation is CASSPDRNYGYTF.

This clone was observed a few times. The chain combines TRBV30 with TRBJ2-7; 9 bases line up with TRBD1. After removal of 5 bases from V and 5 bases from J, the junction contained 10 bases not matched to a gene. Germline V gene data show CDR1 as GTSNPN and CDR2 as SVGIG (reference sequence). The CDR3 contains 14 residues. CDR3 coding DNA: TGTGCCTGGGGCCCGGGACAGGGATATCACGAGCAGTACTTC. It encodes CAWGPGQGYHEQYF.

The rearrangement uses TRBV28 and TRBJ2-2; 7 positions agree with TRBD2. Germline loops: CDR1 MDHEN, CDR2 SYDVKM. Unmatched junction bases numbered 3, after V lost 2 bases and J lost 0 bases. This CDR3 is 16 amino acids long. CDR3 sequence reads: CASSLASGTNTGELFF. DNA for the CDR3: TGTGCCAGCAGTTTAGCTAGCGGAACGAACACCGGGGAGCTGTTTTTT.